This TCR beta chain was found in a study of cytomegalovirus exposure and HLA in healthy donors. Study in general: Clustering assigned 81% of the approximately 400 genotyped donors to the Caucasian-associated ancestry cluster. General study findings and limits: Information on immune exposure was restricted to one variable (CMV serostatus).

As concerns this clone: The antigen is unknown.

Researchers ran the PCR with 60 Vbeta and 13 Jbeta primers. Clones were read by immunoSEQ multiplex PCR, and TCRdb kept only the in-frame ones, dropping some. The profile shows roughly 97,000 clones, 76% of them singletons. The sequence was collected from a woman younger than 35 in good health and CMV-seropositive. Input material: PBMCs.

The CDR3 reads CASSVSGRSYEQYF. CDR3 sequence (DNA): TGTGCCAGCAGTGTGTCGGGTCGCTCCTACGAGCAGTACTTC. The chain carries TRBV2 and TRBJ2-7, with D uncertain. V lost 4 bases and J lost 0, with 10 bases in between. CDR3 size: 14 residues. Germline CDR1 SNHLY, CDR2 FYNNEI. Combining the CDR3 with reference TRBV2 and TRBJ2-7 gives the whole variable domain EPEVTQTPSHQVTQMGQEVILRCVPISNHLYFYWYRQILGQKVEFLVSFYNNEISEKSEIFDDQFSVERPDGSNFTLKIRSTKLEDSAMYFCASSVSGRSYEQYFGPGTRLTVT.